The present TCR beta chain was sequenced within a study of TIL therapy for anti-PD-1-resistant metastatic lung cancer. About the study: Median tumor mutation burden was about 1.5 mutations per megabase.

V dropped 7 bases and J dropped 8 bases, with 18 bases sitting between them. The germline V gene encodes CDR1 SQVTM and CDR2 ANQGSEA. This CDR3 has 13 amino acids. The immunoSEQ assay was v3. Libraries were sequenced to 2 million to 2.5 million read pairs (survey) or roughly 4.5-6 million (deep). Measured with immunoSEQ multiplex PCR; TCRdb has only the in-frame clones, and not every one. The data show tens of thousands of clones, approximately 69% seen once. Time point noted: pre-treatment sample, taken before nivolumab and TIL therapy. This chain connects TRBV29-1 to TRBJ2-1; D might be TRBD2 (7 bases). This clonotype was obtained from a person aged 25-79 years with non-small cell lung cancer. The specimen comprised blood, sampled at baseline. This chain's CDR3 is CSAEGGIVYEQFF. For the CDR3, the DNA is TGCAGCGCCGAGGGGGGGATCGTTTATGAGCAGTTCTTC.